This T cell receptor (beta chain) was found in a study of T cells in localized non-small cell lung cancer. Sequenced by immunoSEQ multiplex PCR; TCRdb stores in-frame clones only, minus some. Of tens of thousands of clones in the sample, roughly 92% were seen once. Findings and limits, study-wide: Multi-region tumor sequencing was not done, so intratumor heterogeneity could not be excluded. In the blood, greater T cell density corresponded to longer overall survival. The greatest T cell clonality was found in uninvolved adjacent lung (higher than in tumor). A median of 57 clones ranked among the top 100 in tumor appeared in adjacent lung.

This clone has a single count. As yet, its antigen is unknown. Deletions cut 1 base from V and 2 bases from J, with 13 bases between. Germline loops: CDR1 SGDLS, CDR2 YYNGEE. CDR3 length: 15 residues. Sequenced material: peripheral blood, taken before any cancer treatment. This receptor was taken from an older female donor with stage I lung adenocarcinoma. The V gene is TRBV9, the J gene TRBJ2-7; D may correspond to TRBD1 or TRBD2 (7 bases each). In DNA, the CDR3 is TGTGCCAGCAGCGTATCCCCAGGGGGGGCCTACGAGCAGTACTTC. Translated, it gives CASSVSPGGAYEQYF.